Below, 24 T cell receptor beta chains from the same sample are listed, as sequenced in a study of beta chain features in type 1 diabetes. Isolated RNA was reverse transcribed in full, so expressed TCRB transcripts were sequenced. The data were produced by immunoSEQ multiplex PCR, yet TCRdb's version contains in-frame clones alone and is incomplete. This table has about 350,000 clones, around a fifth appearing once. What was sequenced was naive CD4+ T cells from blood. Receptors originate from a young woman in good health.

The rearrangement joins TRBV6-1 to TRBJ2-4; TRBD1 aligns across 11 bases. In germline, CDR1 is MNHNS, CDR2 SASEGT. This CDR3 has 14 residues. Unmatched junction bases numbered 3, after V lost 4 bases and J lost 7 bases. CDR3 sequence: CASSGDRGLNIQYF. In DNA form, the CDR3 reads TGTGCCAGCAGTGGGGACAGGGGGTTGAACATTCAGTACTTC.

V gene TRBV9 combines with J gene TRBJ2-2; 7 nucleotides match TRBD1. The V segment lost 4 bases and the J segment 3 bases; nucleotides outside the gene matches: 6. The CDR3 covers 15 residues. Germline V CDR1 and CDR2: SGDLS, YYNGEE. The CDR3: CASSLRGQDTGELFF. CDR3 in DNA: TGTGCCAGCAGCCTAAGGGGGCAGGACACCGGGGAGCTGTTTTTT.

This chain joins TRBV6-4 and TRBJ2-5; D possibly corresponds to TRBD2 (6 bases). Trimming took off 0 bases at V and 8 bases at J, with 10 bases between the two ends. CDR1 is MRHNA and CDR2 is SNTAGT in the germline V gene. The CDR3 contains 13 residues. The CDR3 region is CASSDSPGGTQYF. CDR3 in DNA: TGTGCCAGCAGTGACTCGCCCGGGGGAACCCAGTACTTC.

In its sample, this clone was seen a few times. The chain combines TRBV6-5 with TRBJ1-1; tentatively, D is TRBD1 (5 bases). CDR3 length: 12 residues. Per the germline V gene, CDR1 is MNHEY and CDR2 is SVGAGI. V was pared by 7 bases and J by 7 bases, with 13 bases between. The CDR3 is CASTRRGVEAFF. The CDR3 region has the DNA TGTGCCAGCACCAGGCGGGGGGTTGAAGCTTTCTTT.

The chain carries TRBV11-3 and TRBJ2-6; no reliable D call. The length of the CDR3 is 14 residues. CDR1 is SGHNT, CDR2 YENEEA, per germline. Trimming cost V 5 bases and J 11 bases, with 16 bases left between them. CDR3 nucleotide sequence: TGTGCCAGCAGCGCCGCCCTTAGTGTGGACGTCCTGACTTTC. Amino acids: CASSAALSVDVLTF.

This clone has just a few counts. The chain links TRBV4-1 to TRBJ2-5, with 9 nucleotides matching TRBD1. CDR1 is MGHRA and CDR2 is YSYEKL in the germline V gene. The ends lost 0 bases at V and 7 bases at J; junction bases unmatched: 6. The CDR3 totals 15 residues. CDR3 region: CASSQDRGTGLTQYF. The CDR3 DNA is TGCGCCAGCAGCCAAGATCGGGGGACAGGGTTGACCCAGTACTTC.

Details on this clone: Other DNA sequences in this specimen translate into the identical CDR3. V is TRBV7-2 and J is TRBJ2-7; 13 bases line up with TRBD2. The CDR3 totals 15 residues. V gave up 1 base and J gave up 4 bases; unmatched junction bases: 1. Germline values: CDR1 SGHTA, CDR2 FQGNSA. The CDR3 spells CASSLELAGGYEQYF. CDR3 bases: TGTGCCAGCAGCTTAGAACTAGCGGGGGGGTACGAGCAGTACTTC.

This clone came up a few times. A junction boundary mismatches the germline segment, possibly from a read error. CDR3 in DNA: TGTGCCAGCAGATTGGGCGGGGGTAGCACAGATACGCAGTATTTT. This gives the protein CASRLGGGSTDTQYF. This chain uses TRBV5-6 with TRBJ2-3; 7 nucleotides align to TRBD2. Germline V CDR1 and CDR2: SGHDT, YYEEEE. The CDR3 spans 15 residues.

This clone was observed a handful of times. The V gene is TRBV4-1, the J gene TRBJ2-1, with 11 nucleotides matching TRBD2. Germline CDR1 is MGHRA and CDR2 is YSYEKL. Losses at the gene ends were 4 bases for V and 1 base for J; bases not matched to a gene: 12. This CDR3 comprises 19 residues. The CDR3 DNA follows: TGCGCCAGCAGCCTCAGACTAGCGGGGATAGTAGAGTCCTACAATGAGCAGTTCTTC. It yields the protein CASSLRLAGIVESYNEQFF.

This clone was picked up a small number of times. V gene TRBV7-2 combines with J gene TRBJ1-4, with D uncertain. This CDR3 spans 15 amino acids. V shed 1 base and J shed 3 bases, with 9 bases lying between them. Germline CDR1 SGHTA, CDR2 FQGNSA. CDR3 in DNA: TGTGCCAGCAGCTTAGGAGCCTTCGCTAATGAAAAACTGTTTTTT. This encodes CASSLGAFANEKLFF.

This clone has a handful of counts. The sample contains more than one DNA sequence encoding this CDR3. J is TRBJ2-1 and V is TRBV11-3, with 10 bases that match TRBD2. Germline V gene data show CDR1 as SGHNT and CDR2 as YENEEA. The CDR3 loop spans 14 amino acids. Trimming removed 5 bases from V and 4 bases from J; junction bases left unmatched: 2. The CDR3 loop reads CASSSSGGYNEQFF. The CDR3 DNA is TGTGCCAGCAGCAGTAGCGGGGGGTACAATGAGCAGTTCTTC.

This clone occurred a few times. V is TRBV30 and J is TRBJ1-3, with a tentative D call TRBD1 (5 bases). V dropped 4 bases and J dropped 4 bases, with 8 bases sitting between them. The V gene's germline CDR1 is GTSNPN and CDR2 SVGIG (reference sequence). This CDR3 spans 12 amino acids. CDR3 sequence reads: CAWIREGNTIYF. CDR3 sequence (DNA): TGTGCCTGGATCAGGGAAGGAAACACCATATATTTT.

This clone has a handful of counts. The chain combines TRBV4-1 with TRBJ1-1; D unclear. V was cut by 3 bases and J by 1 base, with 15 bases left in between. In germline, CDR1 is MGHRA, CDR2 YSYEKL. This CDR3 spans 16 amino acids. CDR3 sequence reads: CASSHLWRGQNTEAFF. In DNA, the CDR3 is TGCGCCAGCAGCCACCTCTGGCGGGGTCAGAACACTGAAGCTTTCTTT.

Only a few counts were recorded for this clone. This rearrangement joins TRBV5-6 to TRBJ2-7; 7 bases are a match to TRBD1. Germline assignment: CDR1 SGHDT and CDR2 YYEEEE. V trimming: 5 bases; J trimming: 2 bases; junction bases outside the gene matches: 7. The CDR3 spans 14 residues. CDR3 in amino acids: CASRGRDRTYEQYF. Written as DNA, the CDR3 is TGTGCCAGCAGGGGAAGGGACAGAACCTACGAGCAGTACTTC.

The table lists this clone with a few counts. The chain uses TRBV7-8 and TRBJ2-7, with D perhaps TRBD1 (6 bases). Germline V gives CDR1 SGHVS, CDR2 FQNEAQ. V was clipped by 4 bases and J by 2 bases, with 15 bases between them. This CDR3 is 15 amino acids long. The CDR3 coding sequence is TGTGCCAGCAGCTACGGGCCGCGGACAGCCTACGAGCAGTACTTC. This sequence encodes CASSYGPRTAYEQYF.

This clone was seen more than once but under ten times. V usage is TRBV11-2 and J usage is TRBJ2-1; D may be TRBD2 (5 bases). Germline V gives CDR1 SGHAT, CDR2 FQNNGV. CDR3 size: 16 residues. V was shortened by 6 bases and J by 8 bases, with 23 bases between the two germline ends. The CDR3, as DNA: TGTGCCAGCAGACATTTTCGCGGGCGCTTTCTTCATGAGCAGTTCTTC. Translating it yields CASRHFRGRFLHEQFF.

CDR3 sequence: CASSDTGATTGELFF. The CDR3 region has the DNA TGCGCCAGCAGCGATACAGGGGCAACCACCGGGGAGCTGTTTTTT. The J gene is TRBJ2-2, the V gene TRBV5-1; 7 bases map to TRBD1. Germline V CDR1 and CDR2: SGHRS, YFSETQ. Trimming took 4 bases from V and 4 from J; bases not matched to a gene: 7. The length of the CDR3 is 15 residues.

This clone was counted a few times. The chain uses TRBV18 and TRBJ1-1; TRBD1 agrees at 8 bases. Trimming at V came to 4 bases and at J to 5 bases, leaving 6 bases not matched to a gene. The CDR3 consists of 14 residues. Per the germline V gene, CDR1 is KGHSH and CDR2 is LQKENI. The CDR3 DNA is TGTGCCAGCTCACTGGGGACAGGAGGTACTGAAGCTTTCTTT. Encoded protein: CASSLGTGGTEAFF.

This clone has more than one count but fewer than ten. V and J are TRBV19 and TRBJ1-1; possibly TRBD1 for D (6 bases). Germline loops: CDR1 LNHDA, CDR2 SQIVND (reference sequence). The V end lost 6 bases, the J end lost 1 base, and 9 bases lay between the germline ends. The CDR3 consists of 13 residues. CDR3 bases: TGTGCCAGTAGCCAGGGGTGGAACACTGAAGCTTTCTTT. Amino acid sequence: CASSQGWNTEAFF.

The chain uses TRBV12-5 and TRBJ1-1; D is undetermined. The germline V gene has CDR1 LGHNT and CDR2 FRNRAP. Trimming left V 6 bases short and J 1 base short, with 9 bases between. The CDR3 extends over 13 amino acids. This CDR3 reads CASGPHQNTEAFF. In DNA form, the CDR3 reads TGTGCTAGTGGCCCCCATCAGAACACTGAAGCTTTCTTT.

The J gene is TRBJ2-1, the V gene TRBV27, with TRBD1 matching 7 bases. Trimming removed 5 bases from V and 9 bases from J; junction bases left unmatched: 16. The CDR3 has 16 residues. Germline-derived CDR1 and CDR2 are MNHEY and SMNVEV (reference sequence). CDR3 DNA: TGTGCCAGCAGTCCCCCCTTGGACAGGCCTCGGGGTGAGCAGTTCTTC. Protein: CASSPPLDRPRGEQFF.

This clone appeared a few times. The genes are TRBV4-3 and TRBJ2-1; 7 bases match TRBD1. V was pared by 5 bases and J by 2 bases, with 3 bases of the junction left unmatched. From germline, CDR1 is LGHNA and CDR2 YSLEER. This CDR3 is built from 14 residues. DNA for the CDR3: TGCGCCAGCAGCACAGGGGACCCCTACAATGAGCAGTTCTTC. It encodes CASSTGDPYNEQFF.

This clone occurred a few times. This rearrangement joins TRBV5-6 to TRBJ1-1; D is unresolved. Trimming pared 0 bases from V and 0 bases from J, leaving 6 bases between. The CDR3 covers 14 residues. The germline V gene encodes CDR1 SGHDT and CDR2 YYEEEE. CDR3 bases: TGTGCCAGCAGCTTGGGACACTTGAACACTGAAGCTTTCTTT. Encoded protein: CASSLGHLNTEAFF.

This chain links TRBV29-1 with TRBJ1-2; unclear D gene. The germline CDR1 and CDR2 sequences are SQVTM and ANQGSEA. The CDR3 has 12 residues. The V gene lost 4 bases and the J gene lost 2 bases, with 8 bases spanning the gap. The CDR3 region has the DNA TGCAGCGTTGGCTACAGCAACTATGGCTACACCTTC. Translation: CSVGYSNYGYTF.